Listed here are 20 T cell receptor beta chains from one sample, sequenced in a study of shared clonotypes between healthy human individuals. CD8 cells regarded as naive lacked CD45RO, were positively chosen for CCR7, and omitted terminally differentiated effector memory CD45RA+ cells. Sequencing used immunoSEQ multiplex PCR; TCRdb keeps in-frame clones, though not all of them. This table has more than 2 million clones, roughly 95% appearing once. Sequencing was done on a sample of naive CD8+ T cells from PBMCs. All receptors come from a man between 18 and 35 years old in good health. Some clones in this sample may be carry-over from other donors' samples.

V gene TRBV28 combines with J gene TRBJ2-7, with 10 bases fitting TRBD1. Germline CDR1 reads MDHEN; CDR2 reads SYDVKM. CDR3 length equals 19 residues. Germline trimming cut 6 bases from V and 6 bases from J; bases unmatched to any gene: 23. The CDR3, as DNA: TGTGCCAGCAGGCCCTCCGACAGGGGGCTAGGAGGGAGGGCGGGCGAGCAGTACTTC. It yields the protein CASRPSDRGLGGRAGEQYF.

The chain has TRBV9 and TRBJ1-2; D may be TRBD1 (6 bases). V lost 0 bases to trimming and J lost 1 base, with 16 bases between them. The CDR3 consists of 17 residues. CDR1 and CDR2 (germline): SGDLS, YYNGEE. In nucleotides, the CDR3 is TGTGCCAGCAGCGTAGGTCCGGGGGCCCCGATTAACTATGGCTACACCTTC. As protein: CASSVGPGAPINYGYTF.

The V call is TRBV28, the J call TRBJ2-1, with unresolved D. V was trimmed by 2 bases and J by 7 bases, leaving 12 bases between them. The CDR3 length is 14 residues. CDR1 is MDHEN and CDR2 is SYDVKM in the germline V gene. In nucleotides, the CDR3 is TGTGCCAGCAGTTTACTCACTATCCGGAATGAGCAGTTCTTC. This gives the protein CASSLLTIRNEQFF.

The chain links TRBV30 to TRBJ2-3; tentatively, D is TRBD2 (6 bases). The germline V and J ends were trimmed by 2 bases and 9 bases, with 12 bases remaining between them. The CDR3 length is 12 residues. In germline, CDR1 is GTSNPN, CDR2 SVGIG (reference sequence). The CDR3 nucleotides are TGTGCCTGGAGTACACTTCTAGCGACGCAGTATTTT. Amino acid sequence: CAWSTLLATQYF.

The rearrangement links TRBV7-8 to TRBJ2-5, with D unresolved. The end of the DNA fits TRBJ2-7 better, so the J call may be wrong. The CDR3 is 13 residues long. The germline V gene encodes CDR1 SGHVS and CDR2 FQNEAQ. The CDR3 here is CASSLGFDPEQYF. The CDR3 DNA is TGTGCCAGCAGCTTAGGGTTCGACCCCGAGCAGTACTTC.

CDR3 in DNA: TGTGCCAGCAGCTTAGTGGCCAGAAGGGAGACCCAGTACTTC. Its translation is CASSLVARRETQYF. This chain connects TRBV7-9 to TRBJ2-5; D is ambiguous. CDR3 length: 14 residues. The V end was cut by 1 base, the J end by 5 bases, with 11 bases between. Germline values: CDR1 SEHNR, CDR2 FQNEAQ (reference sequence).

The chain is built from TRBV28 and TRBJ2-1; maybe TRBD2 (5 bases). Deletions cut 3 bases from V and 1 base from J, with 19 bases between. CDR3 length: 18 amino acids. Germline-derived CDR1 and CDR2 are MDHEN and SYDVKM. The CDR3 DNA follows: TGTGCCAGCAGTTTCGGAGGCTTTGCCGCCGCTTCCTACAATGAGCAGTTCTTC. Its translation is CASSFGGFAAASYNEQFF.

The chain links TRBV4-1 to TRBJ2-1; 7 nucleotides match TRBD1. V was clipped by 0 bases and J by 10 bases; unmatched bases: 6. Germline V gene sequence: CDR1 MGHRA, CDR2 YSYEKL. This CDR3 region has 14 residues. CDR3 DNA sequence: TGCGCCAGCAGCCAAGAACCGACAGGGCAGGAGCAGTTCTTC. It translates to CASSQEPTGQEQFF.

Regarding this clone: This specimen includes other DNA sequences encoding the same CDR3. The genes are TRBV7-9 and TRBJ2-7; tentative D call: TRBD2 (6 bases). The CDR3 runs to 15 residues. The germline V gene has CDR1 SEHNR and CDR2 FQNEAQ (reference sequence). Between the trimmed V and J ends, which lost 1 base and 0 bases, there was a span of 10 bases. The CDR3 is CASSLGAGHSYEQYF. The CDR3, as DNA: TGTGCCAGCAGCTTAGGTGCGGGGCACTCCTACGAGCAGTACTTC.

This chain uses TRBV4-1 with TRBJ2-1, with D perhaps matching TRBD1 (6 bases). Deletions cut 1 base from V and 7 bases from J, with 23 bases between. Per germline, CDR1 MGHRA and CDR2 YSYEKL. This CDR3 spans 18 amino acids. The CDR3 loop is CASSQVPGGLGEWNEQFF. The CDR3 bases are TGCGCCAGCAGCCAAGTCCCTGGGGGCCTGGGTGAGTGGAATGAGCAGTTCTTC.

As DNA, the CDR3 is TGTGCCAGCAGTCGTCTCCGGGACAGGGCTTTAGGGGCCAAAAACATTCAGTACTTC. Translated: CASSRLRDRALGAKNIQYF. The chain carries TRBV28 and TRBJ2-4; 9 positions match TRBD1. The CDR3 spans 19 residues. The junction had 15 bases not matched to a gene; V was cut back by 5 bases and J by 1 base. Germline V gives CDR1 MDHEN, CDR2 SYDVKM.

CDR3 loop: CASSLQGYGSYNEQFF. The CDR3 bases are TGTGCCAGCAGTTTACAGGGCTATGGCTCCTACAATGAGCAGTTCTTC. The genes are TRBV28 and TRBJ2-1; D is perhaps TRBD1 (5 bases). The germline V and J ends were trimmed by 2 bases and 0 bases, with 11 bases remaining between them. The CDR3 consists of 16 residues. Germline CDR1 is MDHEN and CDR2 is SYDVKM.

J is TRBJ1-1 and V is TRBV28, with D hard to call. Germline lookup yields CDR1 MDHEN and CDR2 SYDVKM. The ends were cut back, 7 bases at V and 2 bases at J, with 11 bases in the middle. The CDR3 is made up of 13 amino acids. The CDR3 DNA reads TGTGCCAGCATCTTTGGACCTAACACTGAAGCTTTCTTT. This codes for CASIFGPNTEAFF.

The rearrangement uses TRBV9 and TRBJ2-7, with 8 bases fitting TRBD1. Germline-derived CDR1 and CDR2 are SGDLS and YYNGEE. Trimming cost V 2 bases and J 7 bases; bases outside gene matches: 14. The CDR3 totals 16 residues. CDR3 loop: CASSVTQGALVGEQYF. In nucleotides, the CDR3 is TGTGCCAGCAGCGTTACCCAGGGGGCACTAGTGGGTGAGCAGTACTTC. The full variable domain, in which reference TRBV9 and TRBJ2-7 provide the parts outside the CDR3, is DSGVTQTPKHLITATGQRVTLRCSPRSGDLSVYWYQQSLDQGLQFLIQYYNGEERAKGNILERFSAQQFPDLHSELNLSSLELGDSALYFCASSVTQGALVGEQYFGPGTRLTVT.

The V call is TRBV5-5, the J call TRBJ2-2; D is uncertain. CDR3 length equals 15 residues. Deletions cut 4 bases from V and 4 bases from J, with 14 bases between. Germline V lookup: CDR1 SGHKS, CDR2 YYEKEE (reference sequence). DNA of the CDR3: TGTGCCAGCAGCACAGACTGGTGGAGCACCGGGGAGCTGTTTTTT. It yields the protein CASSTDWWSTGELFF.

The rearrangement joins TRBV7-9 to TRBJ2-2; perhaps TRBD2 as D (5 bases). Trimming shortened V by 2 bases and J by 4 bases, and 14 bases separated the two germline ends. The CDR3 loop spans 16 amino acids. Per the germline V gene, CDR1 is SEHNR and CDR2 is FQNEAQ (reference sequence). For the CDR3, the DNA is TGTGCCAGCAGCTTATCGGGCGGGCGGCGCACCGGGGAGCTGTTTTTT. Encoded protein: CASSLSGGRRTGELFF.

In this sample, this clone turned up once. This chain joins TRBV5-6 and TRBJ2-3, with 9 bases lining up with TRBD2. The CDR3 runs 18 residues. Germline V gene lookup returns CDR1 SGHDT and CDR2 YYEEEE. V was pared by 1 base and J by 4 bases, with 13 bases of the junction left unmatched. The CDR3 is CASSLNGQTGLAPDTQYF. CDR3 DNA: TGTGCCAGCAGCTTGAACGGGCAAACGGGACTAGCCCCAGATACGCAGTATTTT.

The chain recombines TRBV4-3 with TRBJ1-1; no definite D call. There are 16 residues in the CDR3. Trimming left V 1 base short and J 0 bases short, with 12 bases between. Germline V lookup: CDR1 LGHNA, CDR2 YSLEER. Written as DNA, the CDR3 is TGCGCCAGCAGCCAAGGGGGAGGGTGGATGAACACTGAAGCTTTCTTT. Translated: CASSQGGGWMNTEAFF.

The J gene is TRBJ1-4, the V gene TRBV4-2, with D possibly TRBD1 on 5 matching bases. The CDR3 totals 15 residues. From germline, CDR1 is LGHNA and CDR2 YNFKEQ. Trimming shortened V by 0 bases and J by 4 bases, and 9 bases separated the two germline ends. As DNA, the CDR3 is TGTGCCAGCAGCCAAGAGGGACGGAGTAATGAAAAACTGTTTTTT. Translating gives CASSQEGRSNEKLFF.

The DNA of the CDR3 is TGTGCCAGCCAGCCGCCAGTTGCTAGCGGATGGGAAGCCAAAAACATTCAGTACTTC. This codes for CASQPPVASGWEAKNIQYF. The rearrangement links TRBV19 to TRBJ2-4, with TRBD2 matching over 7 bases. Germline V gene data show CDR1 as LNHDA and CDR2 as SQIVND (reference sequence). The CDR3 has 19 amino acids. J was trimmed by 0 bases and V by 9 bases; bases with no gene match: 20.